This T cell receptor (beta chain) came from a study of T-cell memory formation after mild COVID-19. Trimming removed 6 bases from V and 4 bases from J, with 10 bases in between. CDR1 and CDR2 (germline): MNHEY, SVGEGT. This CDR3 region has 14 residues. TCRdb analysed the 5' RACE reads with MiXCR anew, one entry per CDR3 protein. The data show just under 550,000 distinct CDR3 sequences, about 20% seen once. The chain couples TRBV6-2 or TRBV6-3 to TRBJ2-6, with D unresolved. This receptor was identified in an adult woman who had mild COVID-19 (a few samples of this study predate the infection). Cell type and time point are not known. The sample was PBMCs or a T cell subset sorted from them (not recorded which). The CDR3 DNA sequence: TGTGCCAGCAGCAACCCTTGGGGGGCCAACGTCCTGACTTTC. Translating it yields CASSNPWGANVLTF.